These 22 T cell receptor beta chains were sequenced from one sample in a study of shared clonotypes between healthy human individuals. Here immunoSEQ multiplex PCR was the method, and the copy in TCRdb shows in-frame clones only, minus some. The sample consists of nearly 2 million clones, roughly 94% of them appearing once. The naive CD8 subset, CD45RO-negative cells positively selected for CCR7, excluded terminally differentiated effector memory CD45RA+ cells. Material: naive CD8+ T cells sorted from blood. These receptors were taken from a man aged 18-30 years in good health.

This chain joins TRBV9 and TRBJ2-2; the match to TRBD2 covers 9 bases. The germline V gene has CDR1 SGDLS and CDR2 YYNGEE. The CDR3 is 17 residues long. V lost 0 bases, J lost 7 bases, and 10 bases stayed unmatched. The CDR3 sequence: CASSVGGAGGPIGELFF. The CDR3 DNA reads TGTGCCAGCAGCGTAGGCGGGGCGGGAGGGCCCATCGGGGAGCTGTTTTTT.

Regarding this clone: This sample also contains other DNA sequences that code for the same CDR3. The J gene is TRBJ2-7, the V gene TRBV19; 9 positions agree with TRBD2. V lost 3 bases to trimming and J lost 2 bases; unmatched junction nucleotides: 5. CDR1 and CDR2 from the germline V gene are LNHDA and SQIVND (reference sequence). The CDR3 contains 15 residues. CDR3 amino acids: CASSMTSGGAYEQYF. Here the CDR3 DNA reads TGTGCCAGTAGTATGACTAGCGGAGGGGCCTACGAGCAGTACTTC.

This chain connects TRBV19 to TRBJ2-7; D perhaps matches TRBD2 (6 bases). Germline V gives CDR1 LNHDA, CDR2 SQIVND (reference sequence). V shed 8 bases and J shed 3 bases, with 23 bases lying between them. This CDR3 comprises 16 residues. For the CDR3, the DNA is TGTGCCAGTTCCGGCTGGGGAACGGGGGAAGACTACGAGCAGTACTTC. This codes for CASSGWGTGEDYEQYF. The variable domain in full, completed from reference TRBV19 and TRBJ2-7, reads DGGITQSPKYLFRKEGQNVTLSCEQNLNHDAMYWYRQDPGQGLRLIYYSQIVNDFQKGDIAEGYSVSREKKESFPLTVTSAQKNPTAFYLCASSGWGTGEDYEQYFGPGTRLTVT.

Comment on this clone: Other nucleotide sequences from this sample produce the same CDR3. The genes are TRBV6-6 and TRBJ1-2, with D uncertain. Germline V lookup: CDR1 MNHNY, CDR2 SVGAGI (reference sequence). This CDR3 has 14 amino acids. Between the trimmed V and J ends, which lost 6 bases and 3 bases, there was a span of 14 bases. CDR3 DNA: TGTGCCAGCAGCTACGCTGAGGGAGACTATGGCTACACCTTC. This codes for CASSYAEGDYGYTF.

The genes are TRBV7-9 and TRBJ2-7; D is unclear. V was cut by 0 bases and J by 3 bases, with 9 bases left in between. The CDR3 totals 14 residues. Germline V gene sequence: CDR1 SEHNR, CDR2 FQNEAQ (reference sequence). This CDR3 reads CASSLAGRNYEQYF. DNA for the CDR3: TGTGCCAGCAGCTTAGCGGGCAGGAACTACGAGCAGTACTTC.

This chain uses TRBV9 with TRBJ2-7; D assignment may be TRBD1 or TRBD2 (6 bases each). Germline CDR1 reads SGDLS; CDR2 reads YYNGEE. V lost 4 bases, J lost 5 bases, and 16 bases lay in between. The CDR3 totals 14 residues. The DNA of the CDR3 is TGTGCCAGCAGCTCCCCGCCGGGGGACAACGAGCAGTACTTC. This gives the protein CASSSPPGDNEQYF.

J is TRBJ1-1 and V is TRBV9; 7 bases match TRBD1. The V and J ends lost 3 bases and 7 bases, in that order; junction bases with no gene match: 6. Germline values: CDR1 SGDLS, CDR2 YYNGEE. This CDR3 region has 13 residues. CDR3 nucleotides: TGTGCCAGCAGCGGAGACAGGGTGGGTGAAGCTTTCTTT. It encodes CASSGDRVGEAFF.

V and J are TRBV27 and TRBJ1-2; D gene ambiguous. Germline values: CDR1 MNHEY, CDR2 SMNVEV (reference sequence). Trimming stripped 6 bases from V and 4 bases from J, with 18 bases between. This CDR3 has 15 amino acids. DNA for the CDR3: TGTGCCAGCAGCCAAGGAGTTCTGAATTTCTATGGCTACACCTTC. Its protein is CASSQGVLNFYGYTF.

J is TRBJ2-7 and V is TRBV27; D not certain. The V and J ends lost 5 bases and 0 bases respectively, with 14 bases between them. Germline CDR1 MNHEY, CDR2 SMNVEV (reference sequence). This CDR3 contains 15 residues. The CDR3 is CASSPWTGYSYEQYF. CDR3 nucleotide sequence: TGTGCCAGCAGTCCCTGGACGGGCTACTCCTACGAGCAGTACTTC.

The chain is built from TRBV4-1 and TRBJ2-2; D possibly corresponds to TRBD2 (5 bases). CDR1 is MGHRA, CDR2 YSYEKL, per germline. The CDR3 consists of 14 residues. Between the trimmed V and J ends, which lost 4 bases and 0 bases, there was a span of 6 bases. CDR3 sequence: CASSLLANTGELFF. The CDR3 DNA sequence: TGCGCCAGCAGCCTACTAGCGAACACCGGGGAGCTGTTTTTT.

The V and J genes are TRBV19 and TRBJ2-7, with D maybe TRBD1 (5 bases). This CDR3 region has 13 residues. V lost 1 base to trimming and J lost 7 bases, with 11 bases between them. CDR1 is LNHDA, CDR2 SQIVND, per germline (reference sequence). The CDR3 coding sequence is TGTGCCAGTAGTATAGTTCAGGGTAGGGAGCAGTACTTC. Residues: CASSIVQGREQYF.

The V gene is TRBV7-9, the J gene TRBJ2-5; 8 positions agree with TRBD2. The germline V gene encodes CDR1 SEHNR and CDR2 FQNEAQ (reference sequence). J was trimmed by 5 bases and V by 4 bases; bases with no gene match: 9. The CDR3 consists of 15 residues. In nucleotides, the CDR3 is TGTGCCAGCAGCTCCCCCTGGACTAGCTTGGAGACCCAGTACTTC. Translation gives CASSSPWTSLETQYF.

The chain combines TRBV19 with TRBJ2-5; 7 bases align to TRBD1. Germline V gives CDR1 LNHDA, CDR2 SQIVND (reference sequence). The CDR3 extends over 12 amino acids. With 10 bases clipped from V and 5 bases from J, the junction kept 7 bases outside the gene matches. CDR3 region: CATYRGWETQYF. The DNA for the CDR3 is TGTGCCACGTACAGGGGATGGGAGACCCAGTACTTC.

This chain links TRBV5-1 with TRBJ2-3; 7 bases align to TRBD2. The CDR3 totals 13 residues. V shed 0 bases, J shed 8 bases, and the junction held 3 bases outside the gene matches. Germline assignment: CDR1 SGHRS and CDR2 YFSETQ. The CDR3 protein is CASSLDSGGTQYF. Here the CDR3 DNA reads TGCGCCAGCAGCTTGGACTCGGGGGGTACGCAGTATTTT.

V is TRBV11-2 and J is TRBJ2-7, with D unclear. Trimming stripped 0 bases from V and 0 bases from J, with 12 bases between. Germline V gene sequence: CDR1 SGHAT, CDR2 FQNNGV. CDR3 length equals 16 residues. The CDR3 bases are TGTGCCAGCAGCTTAGAAGGGCCTACCCCCTCCTACGAGCAGTACTTC. This gives the protein CASSLEGPTPSYEQYF.

Worth noting for this clone: The same CDR3 arises from other DNA sequences in this sample as well. The chain employs TRBV19 and TRBJ2-7, with 8 bases identical to TRBD1. Germline CDR1 LNHDA, CDR2 SQIVND (reference sequence). The V and J ends lost 6 bases and 6 bases, in that order; junction bases with no gene match: 7. The length of the CDR3 is 13 residues. For the CDR3, the DNA is TGTGCCAGTAGCGAAACAGGGGGTGGCGAGCAGTACTTC. This sequence encodes CASSETGGGEQYF.

The chain links TRBV2 to TRBJ2-1; 8 bases match TRBD2. Looked up from germline, CDR1 is SNHLY and CDR2 is FYNNEI. The V gene end was trimmed by 6 bases and the J gene end by 5 bases; junction bases not matched to a gene: 18. CDR3 length: 18 amino acids. Here the CDR3 DNA reads TGTGCCAGCAGCGATGCCACCCCACCAGGCGGGGGGAACAATGAGCAGTTCTTC. Translation: CASSDATPPGGGNNEQFF. Combining the CDR3 with reference TRBV2 and TRBJ2-1 gives the whole variable domain EPEVTQTPSHQVTQMGQEVILRCVPISNHLYFYWYRQILGQKVEFLVSFYNNEISEKSEIFDDQFSVERPDGSNFTLKIRSTKLEDSAMYFCASSDATPPGGGNNEQFFGPGTRLTVL.

V is TRBV29-1 and J is TRBJ2-3, with 7 bases lining up with TRBD2. This CDR3 comprises 16 residues. Germline-derived CDR1 and CDR2 are SQVTM and ANQGSEA. The V gene end was trimmed by 0 bases and the J gene end by 5 bases; junction bases not matched to a gene: 11. In DNA, the CDR3 is TGCAGCGTTGAAGATCGGCTAGCGGACTTTAGAGATACGCAGTATTTT. It codes for CSVEDRLADFRDTQYF.

V and J are TRBV14 and TRBJ2-3; D gene ambiguous. The V gene's germline CDR1 is SGHDN and CDR2 FVKESK. The CDR3 totals 12 residues. Trimming left V 0 bases short and J 6 bases short, with 4 bases between. The CDR3 region has the DNA TGTGCCAGCAGCCAAGAGTGGGATACGCAGTATTTT. Translation gives CASSQEWDTQYF.

V and J are TRBV7-9 and TRBJ1-4; 9 bases line up with TRBD1. V shed 4 bases and J 3 bases; nucleotides not matched to a gene: 9. Germline CDR1 SEHNR, CDR2 FQNEAQ (reference sequence). The CDR3 has 17 residues. Written as DNA, the CDR3 is TGTGCCAGCAGCTCAATGCGGACAGGGGCCGCTAATGAAAAACTGTTTTTT. This sequence encodes CASSSMRTGAANEKLFF.

The J gene is TRBJ2-7, the V gene TRBV6-1, with 10 positions matching TRBD2. The CDR3 length is 14 residues. Per the germline V gene, CDR1 is MNHNS and CDR2 is SASEGT. V lost 5 bases and J lost 4; bases outside the gene matches: 5. Here the CDR3 DNA reads TGTGCCAGCAGTTTCCCGGGACTAGCGTACGAGCAGTACTTC. Protein sequence: CASSFPGLAYEQYF.

The V call is TRBV5-6, the J call TRBJ2-2; weak D call: TRBD1 (6 bases). Germline-derived CDR1 and CDR2 are SGHDT and YYEEEE. The V and J ends lost 4 bases and 6 bases respectively, with 10 bases between them. The CDR3 totals 13 residues. The CDR3 region has the DNA TGTGCCAGCAGCCAACAGGGCGCCGGGGAGCTGTTTTTT. It yields the protein CASSQQGAGELFF.